A selection of T cell receptor beta chains follows, all from one sample in a study of response to subunit inactivated influenza vaccine. MiXCR, applied by TCRdb to the RT-PCR reads, yields one record per CDR3 protein. The data hold 800,000 or so distinct CDR3 sequences, with 20% to 25% observed a single time. Sample: PBMCs from blood, taken less than 6 days after vaccination. These TCRs come from a man aged 45-65 years who received an inactivated influenza vaccine. The CDR3 runs from the conserved cysteine through the conserved F or W. Fields, in order: J gene, V gene, clone size, D gene, CDR3 DNA, CDR3 protein. A D gene is named only where the DNA matches it firmly. Size is stated for part of the rows, as once, few or many counts, or as a class when the clone is expanded.

J gene: TRBJ2-1; V gene: TRBV29-1; clone size: -; D gene: TRBD2; CDR3 DNA: TGCAGCGTTGCCCACCGACTAGCCCCCTACAATGAGCAGTTCTTC; CDR3 protein: CSVAHRLAPYNEQFF
J gene: TRBJ1-5; V gene: TRBV20-1; clone size: -; D gene: -; CDR3 DNA: TGCAGTGCTAGGGGGGACACCCTGAGGGTGCAGCCCCAGCATTTT; CDR3 protein: CSARGDTLRVQPQHF
J gene: TRBJ1-2; V gene: TRBV12-3/TRBV12-4; clone size: few; D gene: -; CDR3 DNA: TGTGCCAGCAGTTGGCAGGCTAACTATGGCTACACCTTC; CDR3 protein: CASSWQANYGYTF
J gene: TRBJ2-1; V gene: TRBV6-2/TRBV6-3; clone size: -; D gene: -; CDR3 DNA: TGTGCCAGCAGAAGCGGGCTAACGGTCGACAATGAGCAGTTCTTC; CDR3 protein: CASRSGLTVDNEQFF
J gene: TRBJ2-7; V gene: TRBV7-8; clone size: few; D gene: TRBD1; CDR3 DNA: TGTGCCAGCAGCGCACGGGACAGGCTGACCTACGAGCAGTACTTC; CDR3 protein: CASSARDRLTYEQYF
J gene: TRBJ1-2; V gene: TRBV20-1; clone size: -; D gene: TRBD1; CDR3 DNA: TGCAGTGCTAGAGATTACAGGGGGCAAGGCTACACCTTC; CDR3 protein: CSARDYRGQGYTF
J gene: TRBJ2-3; V gene: TRBV4-2; clone size: -; D gene: -; CDR3 DNA: TGTGCCAGCAGCCAAGATTCACAGGGTCGCACAGATACGCAGTATTTT; CDR3 protein: CASSQDSQGRTDTQYF
J gene: TRBJ2-7; V gene: TRBV7-2; clone size: -; D gene: -; CDR3 DNA: TGTGCCAGCAGCTTAGTACGGGAGTCCTACGAGCAGTACTTC; CDR3 protein: CASSLVRESYEQYF
J gene: TRBJ1-6; V gene: TRBV4-2; clone size: few; D gene: TRBD1; CDR3 DNA: TGTGCCAGCAGCCAAGATCCACAGGGGGCTCATTCACCCCTCCACTTT; CDR3 protein: CASSQDPQGAHSPLHF
J gene: TRBJ2-1; V gene: TRBV7-2; clone size: -; D gene: -; CDR3 DNA: TGTGCCAGCAGCCAGATAAAGCAGTTCTTC; CDR3 protein: CASSQIKQFF
J gene: TRBJ2-3; V gene: TRBV29-1; clone size: -; D gene: TRBD2; CDR3 DNA: TGCAGCGTCGACGGACTAGCGGCCTCCTTGTTCCGGTATTTT; CDR3 protein: CSVDGLAASLFRYF
J gene: TRBJ2-1; V gene: TRBV7-2; clone size: -; D gene: -; CDR3 DNA: TGTGCCAGCAGCTTAGACAGGGCAATCGATGAGCAGTTCTTC; CDR3 protein: CASSLDRAIDEQFF
J gene: TRBJ2-1; V gene: TRBV20-1; clone size: -; D gene: TRBD2; CDR3 DNA: TGCAGTTCTAAAGGGGCGGCTAGCGGGAGGGGTAAGGCGTTCTTC; CDR3 protein: CSSKGAASGRGKAFF
J gene: TRBJ1-4; V gene: TRBV20-1; clone size: -; D gene: -; CDR3 DNA: TGCAGTGCTAAGGGGTCAACTAATGAAAAACTGTTTTTT; CDR3 protein: CSAKGSTNEKLFF
J gene: TRBJ1-2; V gene: TRBV5-1; clone size: -; D gene: TRBD1; CDR3 DNA: TGCGCCAGCAGCGCGCCCGGGACAGAAGGCTACACCTTC; CDR3 protein: CASSAPGTEGYTF
J gene: TRBJ2-1; V gene: TRBV24-1; clone size: -; D gene: -; CDR3 DNA: TGTGCCACCAGTGACATTACAAGGGACAACAATGAGCAGTTCTTC; CDR3 protein: CATSDITRDNNEQFF
J gene: TRBJ2-5; V gene: TRBV15; clone size: once; D gene: -; CDR3 DNA: TGTGCCACCAGCAGAGATACGGACTCATCGGGGACCCAGTACTTC; CDR3 protein: CATSRDTDSSGTQYF
J gene: TRBJ2-5; V gene: TRBV7-9; clone size: -; D gene: TRBD1; CDR3 DNA: TGTGCCAGCACCTGGGACAGTGGCGAGACCCAGTACTTC; CDR3 protein: CASTWDSGETQYF
J gene: TRBJ2-7; V gene: TRBV12-3/TRBV12-4; clone size: few; D gene: TRBD1; CDR3 DNA: TGTGCCAGCAGTGCTCGACAGGGGTTCGTCTACGAGCAGTACTTC; CDR3 protein: CASSARQGFVYEQYF
J gene: TRBJ1-4; V gene: TRBV28; clone size: once; D gene: -; CDR3 DNA: TGTGCCAGCAGTTTCTACTTACCGGGGGAAAAACTGTTTTTT; CDR3 protein: CASSFYLPGEKLFF
J gene: TRBJ1-4; V gene: TRBV7-6; clone size: few; D gene: -; CDR3 DNA: TGTGCCAGCAGCTTAGAAGTAGCGAATGAAAAACTGTTTTTT; CDR3 protein: CASSLEVANEKLFF
J gene: TRBJ2-5; V gene: TRBV20-1; clone size: few; D gene: TRBD1; CDR3 DNA: TGCAGTGCTAGACCAGGGGACAGGGGACGGGAGACCCAGTACTTC; CDR3 protein: CSARPGDRGRETQYF
J gene: TRBJ2-5; V gene: TRBV20-1; clone size: many; D gene: TRBD2; CDR3 DNA: TGCAGTGCTAGAGATTTGGCGGGAGGGCAGGAGACCCAGTACTTC; CDR3 protein: CSARDLAGGQETQYF
J gene: TRBJ1-2; V gene: TRBV6-1; clone size: -; D gene: TRBD1; CDR3 DNA: TGTGCCAGCAGTCGCCCGGGTGACAGGGGGCACTCTGGCTACACCTTC; CDR3 protein: CASSRPGDRGHSGYTF
J gene: TRBJ2-1; V gene: TRBV7-2; clone size: -; D gene: -; CDR3 DNA: TGTGCCAGCAGGGGCGGATTCTCCTACAATGAGCAGTTCTTC; CDR3 protein: CASRGGFSYNEQFF
J gene: TRBJ2-5; V gene: TRBV4-2; clone size: few; D gene: TRBD2; CDR3 DNA: TGTGCCAGCAGCCAAGAACGGGGGGGCGTGGAGACCCAGTACTTC; CDR3 protein: CASSQERGGVETQYF
J gene: TRBJ2-5; V gene: TRBV9; clone size: -; D gene: -; CDR3 DNA: TGTGCCAGCAGCGTAGGAGGGGCTGAAGAGACCCAGTACTTC; CDR3 protein: CASSVGGAEETQYF
J gene: TRBJ2-7; V gene: TRBV7-9; clone size: many; D gene: -; CDR3 DNA: TGTGCCAGCAGCCTCGGGTCTTACTACGAGCAGTACTTC; CDR3 protein: CASSLGSYYEQYF
J gene: TRBJ2-5; V gene: TRBV6-5; clone size: -; D gene: TRBD1; CDR3 DNA: TGTGCCACCGGGACAGGGGGAAAGACCCAGTACTTC; CDR3 protein: CATGTGGKTQYF
J gene: TRBJ2-2; V gene: TRBV20-1; clone size: -; D gene: -; CDR3 DNA: TGCAGCGCTTCCGGGCACCGGAACACCGGGGAGCTGTTTTTT; CDR3 protein: CSASGHRNTGELFF
J gene: TRBJ1-1; V gene: TRBV29-1; clone size: few; D gene: -; CDR3 DNA: TGCAGCACGGGAGGGAGTGGTGGTTACACTGAAGCTTTCTTT; CDR3 protein: CSTGGSGGYTEAFF
J gene: TRBJ1-5; V gene: TRBV20-1; clone size: -; D gene: -; CDR3 DNA: TGCAGTGCCAGGCGGGGAAATAGCAATCAGCCCCAGCATTTT; CDR3 protein: CSARRGNSNQPQHF
J gene: TRBJ2-3; V gene: TRBV12-3/TRBV12-4; clone size: -; D gene: TRBD1; CDR3 DNA: TGTGCCAGCGCCTCTCATCCGGGACAGGAAACAGATACGCAGTATTTT; CDR3 protein: CASASHPGQETDTQYF
J gene: TRBJ2-5; V gene: TRBV4-2; clone size: -; D gene: TRBD2; CDR3 DNA: TGTGCCAGCAGCCTACCCACTAGCGGGGGGCCGCGAGAGACCCAGTACTTC; CDR3 protein: CASSLPTSGGPRETQYF
J gene: TRBJ2-3; V gene: TRBV28; clone size: -; D gene: -; CDR3 DNA: TGTGCCAGCAGTTTCGGGGCTATAGATACGCAGTATTTT; CDR3 protein: CASSFGAIDTQYF
J gene: TRBJ1-1; V gene: TRBV11-2; clone size: -; D gene: TRBD1; CDR3 DNA: TGTGCCAGCAGCTTACAGGGGGCCAGTGAAGCTTTCTTT; CDR3 protein: CASSLQGASEAFF
J gene: TRBJ2-7; V gene: TRBV29-1; clone size: -; D gene: TRBD1; CDR3 DNA: TGCAGCGTAACGACAGGGTCCCTCTCCTACGAGCAGTACTTC; CDR3 protein: CSVTTGSLSYEQYF
J gene: TRBJ2-7; V gene: TRBV24-1; clone size: once; D gene: TRBD2; CDR3 DNA: TGTGCCACCAGTGATTTTAGTGCTAGCGGGACGTACGAGCAGTACTTC; CDR3 protein: CATSDFSASGTYEQYF
J gene: TRBJ2-7; V gene: TRBV6-1; clone size: few; D gene: -; CDR3 DNA: TGTGCCAGCAGTGACCCTCCCTGGGACTACGAGCAGTACTTC; CDR3 protein: CASSDPPWDYEQYF
J gene: TRBJ2-2; V gene: TRBV20-1; clone size: -; D gene: TRBD2; CDR3 DNA: TGCAGTGCTATCCAAACCACAGGACTAGCGGCGAACACCGGGGAGCTGTTTTTT; CDR3 protein: CSAIQTTGLAANTGELFF
J gene: TRBJ2-3; V gene: TRBV3-1; clone size: -; D gene: TRBD2; CDR3 DNA: TGTGCCAGCAGCCCGGGGACTATTAGCACAGATACGCAGTATTTT; CDR3 protein: CASSPGTISTDTQYF
J gene: TRBJ1-2; V gene: TRBV18; clone size: -; D gene: -; CDR3 DNA: TGTGCCAGCTCACCAGGGGTGAACTATGGCTACACCTTC; CDR3 protein: CASSPGVNYGYTF
J gene: TRBJ2-3; V gene: TRBV5-6; clone size: many; D gene: -; CDR3 DNA: TGTGCCAGCAGCCGCACTTACACCGGGCGGGACTTCACAGATACGCAGTATTTT; CDR3 protein: CASSRTYTGRDFTDTQYF
J gene: TRBJ1-5; V gene: TRBV12-3/TRBV12-4; clone size: many; D gene: -; CDR3 DNA: TGTGCCAGCAGTTTGTCCGGGTTCAGCAATCAGCCCCAGCATTTT; CDR3 protein: CASSLSGFSNQPQHF
J gene: TRBJ1-2; V gene: TRBV2; clone size: -; D gene: -; CDR3 DNA: TGTGCCAGCAGAGACCCGGGTGTGGGTAACTATGGCTACACCTTC; CDR3 protein: CASRDPGVGNYGYTF
J gene: TRBJ2-7; V gene: TRBV7-6; clone size: few; D gene: -; CDR3 DNA: TGTGCCAGCAGCTTACCCGGACAGAACTACGAGCAGTACTTC; CDR3 protein: CASSLPGQNYEQYF
J gene: TRBJ2-1; V gene: TRBV7-6; clone size: few; D gene: TRBD2; CDR3 DNA: TGTGCCAGCAGCTTAGGGGCAGCGGGAGGGCCGAACTACAATGAGCAGTTCTTC; CDR3 protein: CASSLGAAGGPNYNEQFF
J gene: TRBJ1-6; V gene: TRBV5-1; clone size: many; D gene: TRBD1; CDR3 DNA: TGCGCCAGCAGCGACAGGGAAAATTCACCCCTCCACTTT; CDR3 protein: CASSDRENSPLHF
J gene: TRBJ2-1; V gene: TRBV12-3/TRBV12-4; clone size: once; D gene: TRBD2; CDR3 DNA: TGTACCAGCAGTTTTTCCAAGGGAACTAGCGGGAGTTACAATGAGCAGTTCTTC; CDR3 protein: CTSSFSKGTSGSYNEQFF
J gene: TRBJ2-2; V gene: TRBV12-3/TRBV12-4; clone size: few; D gene: -; CDR3 DNA: TGTGCCAGCAGTTATCCCGGGGACAACACCGGGGAGCTGTTTTTT; CDR3 protein: CASSYPGDNTGELFF
J gene: TRBJ1-6; V gene: TRBV3-1; clone size: -; D gene: -; CDR3 DNA: TGTGCCAGCAGCCAAGACGGGGGGAACTCACCCCTCCACTTT; CDR3 protein: CASSQDGGNSPLHF
J gene: TRBJ2-5; V gene: TRBV20-1; clone size: few; D gene: -; CDR3 DNA: TGCAGTGATCGTGTTAGCGGCCAAGAGACCCAGTACTTC; CDR3 protein: CSDRVSGQETQYF
J gene: TRBJ1-1; V gene: TRBV2; clone size: -; D gene: TRBD1; CDR3 DNA: TGTGCCAGCAGCCTCGGGACAGGGAGGAAAGCTTTCTTT; CDR3 protein: CASSLGTGRKAFF
J gene: TRBJ2-3; V gene: TRBV4-2; clone size: few; D gene: -; CDR3 DNA: TGTGCCAGCAGCCAGGTCCCCCTGGGGGGTTACACAGATACGCAGTATTTT; CDR3 protein: CASSQVPLGGYTDTQYF
J gene: TRBJ2-1; V gene: TRBV20-1; clone size: few; D gene: -; CDR3 DNA: TGCAGTGCCACGGCCTTATCCGGGACATTCTACAATGAGCAGTTCTTC; CDR3 protein: CSATALSGTFYNEQFF
J gene: TRBJ2-3; V gene: TRBV7-8; clone size: -; D gene: TRBD2; CDR3 DNA: TGTGCCAGCAGCTTAATGGCGGGAGAAACAGATACGCAGTATTTT; CDR3 protein: CASSLMAGETDTQYF
J gene: TRBJ1-1; V gene: TRBV7-2; clone size: -; D gene: TRBD1; CDR3 DNA: TGTGCCAGCAGCGCCCGGACAGGGGGCCCTGAAGCTTTCTTT; CDR3 protein: CASSARTGGPEAFF
J gene: TRBJ1-2; V gene: TRBV12-3/TRBV12-4; clone size: few; D gene: -; CDR3 DNA: TGTGCCAGCAGTGCCACTTGGGGCTACACCTTC; CDR3 protein: CASSATWGYTF
J gene: TRBJ1-5; V gene: TRBV29-1; clone size: -; D gene: -; CDR3 DNA: TGCAGCGTCAGGGACGGCAATCAGCCCCAGCATTTT; CDR3 protein: CSVRDGNQPQHF